These 2 T cell receptor beta chains were all obtained from the same sample, sequenced in a study of OX40 agonist ivuxolimab in advanced cancers. Assay: immunoSEQ multiplex PCR; the TCRdb copy retains only in-frame clones and omits some. Here the sample spans more than 60,000 clones, about 86% being singletons. The sample was CD4+ or CD8+ T cells sorted from blood, taken in a trial of the OX40 agonist ivuxolimab. The receptors stem from an adult with an advanced solid tumor such as melanoma, head and neck, liver or kidney cancer.

V is TRBV27 and J is TRBJ2-3; D is perhaps TRBD1 (6 bases). Trimming took 4 bases from V and 2 from J, leaving 13 bases between them. The germline CDR1 and CDR2 sequences are MNHEY and SMNVEV (reference sequence). The CDR3 contains 15 residues. The CDR3: CASSSRQAPTDTQYF. In nucleotides, the CDR3 is TGTGCCAGCAGTTCCCGACAGGCCCCCACAGATACGCAGTATTTT.

The rearrangement joins TRBV27 to TRBJ2-7, with 8 positions matching TRBD2. J lost 2 bases, V lost 6 bases, and 6 bases had no gene match. This CDR3 region has 14 residues. Per germline, CDR1 MNHEY and CDR2 SMNVEV (reference sequence). CDR3 sequence (DNA): TGTGCCAGCAGGACCGCGGGACTAGCCTACGAGCAGTACTTC. It encodes CASRTAGLAYEQYF.